This TCR beta chain was recovered during a study of OX40 agonist ivuxolimab in advanced cancers. At the level of the study: In this trial design, patients received ivuxolimab intravenously at 0.01 to 10 mg/kg every 2 weeks.

From germline, CDR1 is SGHDT and CDR2 YYEEEE. The CDR3 spans 11 residues. V lost 2 bases to trimming and J lost 12 bases, with 11 bases between them. As to this clone: What it binds is not known.

Study findings and constraints: At 0.1 to 3.0 mg/kg and by week 6, CD4+ and CD8+ T cells in the blood had expanded clonally.

The study sampled blood at baseline, cycle 4 day 1, and cycle 7 day 1. Produced via immunoSEQ multiplex PCR; TCRdb's table is partial and in-frame only. Of 98,000 or so clones in the sample, approximately 89% were seen once. The rearrangement links TRBV5-6 to TRBJ1-1; no reliable D call. The receptor was isolated from an adult with an advanced solid tumor such as melanoma, head and neck, liver or kidney cancer. This sample comprised CD4+ or CD8+ T cells sorted from blood, obtained in a trial of the OX40 agonist ivuxolimab. The CDR3 DNA is TGTGCCAGCAGCTTCCTAACGCGGACTTTCTTT. Protein sequence: CASSFLTRTFF.